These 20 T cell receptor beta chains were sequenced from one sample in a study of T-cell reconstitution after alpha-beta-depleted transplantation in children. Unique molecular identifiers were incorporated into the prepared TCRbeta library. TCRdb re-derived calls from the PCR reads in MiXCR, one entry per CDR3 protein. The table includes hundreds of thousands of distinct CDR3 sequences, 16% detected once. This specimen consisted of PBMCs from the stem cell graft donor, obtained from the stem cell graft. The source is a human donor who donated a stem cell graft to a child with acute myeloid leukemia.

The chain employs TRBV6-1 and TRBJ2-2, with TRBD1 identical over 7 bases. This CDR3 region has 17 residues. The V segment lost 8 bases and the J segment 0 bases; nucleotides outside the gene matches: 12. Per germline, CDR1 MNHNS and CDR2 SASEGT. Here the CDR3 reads CASAGGYWRANTGELFF. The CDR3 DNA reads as TGTGCCAGCGCAGGGGGATACTGGCGCGCGAACACCGGGGAGCTGTTTTTT.

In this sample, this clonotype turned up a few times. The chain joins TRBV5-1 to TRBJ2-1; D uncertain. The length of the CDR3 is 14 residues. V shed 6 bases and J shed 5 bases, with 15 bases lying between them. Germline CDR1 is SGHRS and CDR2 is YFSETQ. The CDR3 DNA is TGCGCCAGCAACCCACGGACGGAGCACAATGAGCAGTTCTTC. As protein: CASNPRTEHNEQFF.

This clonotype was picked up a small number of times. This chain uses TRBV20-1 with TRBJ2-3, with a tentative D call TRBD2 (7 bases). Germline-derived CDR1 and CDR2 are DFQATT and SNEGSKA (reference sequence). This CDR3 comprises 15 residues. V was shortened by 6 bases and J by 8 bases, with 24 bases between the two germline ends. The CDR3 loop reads CSAPPPGGADGTQYF. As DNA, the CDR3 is TGCAGTGCCCCCCCTCCGGGGGGCGCGGATGGTACGCAGTATTTT.

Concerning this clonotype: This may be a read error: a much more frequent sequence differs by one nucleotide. The CDR3 nucleotides are TGCAGTGCTAGGGAGGAGATTGCCCACGAGCAGTACTTC. It encodes CSAREEIAHEQYF. The chain uses TRBV20-1 and TRBJ2-7, with D maybe TRBD2 (5 bases). Germline V gene lookup returns CDR1 DFQATT and CDR2 SNEGSKA (reference sequence). The CDR3 totals 13 residues. Trimming shortened V by 3 bases and J by 5 bases, and 14 bases separated the two germline ends.

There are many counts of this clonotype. The CDR3 DNA follows: TGTGCCAGCAGTGACTCTAGACAGGGTTTGAGCACTGAAGCTTTCTTT. Its protein is CASSDSRQGLSTEAFF. The V call is TRBV6-4, the J call TRBJ1-1, with TRBD1 identical over 7 bases. Germline V gene sequence: CDR1 MRHNA, CDR2 SNTAGT. CDR3 length: 16 residues. V shed 0 bases, J shed 4 bases, and the junction held 8 bases outside the gene matches.

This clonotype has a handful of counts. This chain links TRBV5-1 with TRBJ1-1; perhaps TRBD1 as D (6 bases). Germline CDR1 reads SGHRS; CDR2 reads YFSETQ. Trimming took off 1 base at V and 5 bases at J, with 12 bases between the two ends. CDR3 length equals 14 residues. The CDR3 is CASSLSFGTTEAFF. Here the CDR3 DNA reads TGCGCCAGCAGCTTGTCCTTCGGGACAACTGAAGCTTTCTTT.

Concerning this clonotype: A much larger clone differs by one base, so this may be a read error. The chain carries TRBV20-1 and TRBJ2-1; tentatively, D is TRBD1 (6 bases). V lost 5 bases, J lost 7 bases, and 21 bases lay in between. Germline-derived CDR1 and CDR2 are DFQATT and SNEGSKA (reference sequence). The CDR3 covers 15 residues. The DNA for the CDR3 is TGCAGTGCTTTTTTCCGAGACAGGCCATCGAATGAGCAGTTCTTC. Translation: CSAFFRDRPSNEQFF.

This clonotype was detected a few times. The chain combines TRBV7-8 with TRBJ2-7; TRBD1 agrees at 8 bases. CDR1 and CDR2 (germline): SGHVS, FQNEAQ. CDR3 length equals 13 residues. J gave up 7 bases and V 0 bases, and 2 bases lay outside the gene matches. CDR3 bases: TGTGCCAGCAGCTTAGCGACAGGGGTTGAGCAGTACGTC. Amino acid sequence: CASSLATGVEQYV.

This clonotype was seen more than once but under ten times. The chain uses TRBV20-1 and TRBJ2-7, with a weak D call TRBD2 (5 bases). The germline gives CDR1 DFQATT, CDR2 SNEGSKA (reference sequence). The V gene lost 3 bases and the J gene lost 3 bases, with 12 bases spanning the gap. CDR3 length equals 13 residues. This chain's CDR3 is CSASGEKVYEQYF. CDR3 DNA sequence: TGCAGTGCTAGTGGGGAGAAAGTCTACGAGCAGTACTTC.

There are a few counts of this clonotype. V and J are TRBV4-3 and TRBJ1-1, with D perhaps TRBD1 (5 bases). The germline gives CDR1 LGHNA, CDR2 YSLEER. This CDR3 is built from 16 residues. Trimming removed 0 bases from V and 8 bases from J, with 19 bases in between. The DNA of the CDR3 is TGCGCCAGCAGCCAAGATATGGGACCAAGTGGGGTAGAAGCTTTCTTT. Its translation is CASSQDMGPSGVEAFF.

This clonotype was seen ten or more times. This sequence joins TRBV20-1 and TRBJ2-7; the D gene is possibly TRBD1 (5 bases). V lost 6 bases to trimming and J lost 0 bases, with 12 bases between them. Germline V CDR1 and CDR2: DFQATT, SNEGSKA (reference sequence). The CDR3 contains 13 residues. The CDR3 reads CSATPRDSYEQYV. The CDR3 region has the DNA TGCAGTGCGACACCCAGGGACTCCTACGAGCAGTACGTC.

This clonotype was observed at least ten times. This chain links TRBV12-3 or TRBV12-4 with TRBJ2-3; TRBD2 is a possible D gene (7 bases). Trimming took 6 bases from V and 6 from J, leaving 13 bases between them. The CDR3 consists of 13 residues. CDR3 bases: TGTGCCAGCAGCCCGGGGGGCCCCGATACGCAGTATTTT. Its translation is CASSPGGPDTQYF.

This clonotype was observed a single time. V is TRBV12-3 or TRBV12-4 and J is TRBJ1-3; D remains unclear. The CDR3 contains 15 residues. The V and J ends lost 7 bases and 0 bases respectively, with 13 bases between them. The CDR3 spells CASIPDGASGNTIYF. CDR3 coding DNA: TGTGCCAGCATCCCTGACGGTGCCTCTGGAAACACCATATATTTT.

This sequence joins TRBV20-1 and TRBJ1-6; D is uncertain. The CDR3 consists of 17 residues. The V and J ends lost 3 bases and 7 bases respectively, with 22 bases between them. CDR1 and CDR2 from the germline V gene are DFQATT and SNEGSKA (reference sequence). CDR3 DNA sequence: TGCAGTGCTAGCCACACTTACCAAGAACTAAGAAATTCACCCCTCCACTTT. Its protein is CSASHTYQELRNSPLHF.

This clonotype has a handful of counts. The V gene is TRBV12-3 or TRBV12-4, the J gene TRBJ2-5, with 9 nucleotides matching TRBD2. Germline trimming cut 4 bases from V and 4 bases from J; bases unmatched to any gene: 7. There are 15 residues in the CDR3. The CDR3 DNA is TGTGCCAGCAGTTACGTAGCGGGGGTAGGAGAGACCCAGTACTTC. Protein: CASSYVAGVGETQYF.

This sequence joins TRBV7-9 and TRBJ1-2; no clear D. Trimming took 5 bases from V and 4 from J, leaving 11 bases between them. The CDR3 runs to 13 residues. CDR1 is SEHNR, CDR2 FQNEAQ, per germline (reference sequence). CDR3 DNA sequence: TGTGCCAGCAGCCCGGGTCTATTCTATGGCTACACCTTC. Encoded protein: CASSPGLFYGYTF.

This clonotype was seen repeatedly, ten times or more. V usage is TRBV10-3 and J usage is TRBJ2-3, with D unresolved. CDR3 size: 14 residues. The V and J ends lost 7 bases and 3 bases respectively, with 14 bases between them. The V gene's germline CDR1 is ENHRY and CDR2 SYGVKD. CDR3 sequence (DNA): TGTGCCATCATGGCAGGAATGGAGACAGATACGCAGTATTTT. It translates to CAIMAGMETDTQYF.

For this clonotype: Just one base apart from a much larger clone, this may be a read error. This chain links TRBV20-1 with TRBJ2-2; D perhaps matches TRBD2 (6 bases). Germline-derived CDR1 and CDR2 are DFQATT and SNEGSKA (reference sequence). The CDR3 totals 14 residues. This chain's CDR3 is CSARGAVRGGDLFF. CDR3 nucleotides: TGCAGTGCTAGAGGGGCGGTTCGAGGAGGGGACCTGTTTTTT.

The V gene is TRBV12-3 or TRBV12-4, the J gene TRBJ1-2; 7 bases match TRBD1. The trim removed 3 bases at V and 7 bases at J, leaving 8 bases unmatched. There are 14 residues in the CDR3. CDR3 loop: CASSFVGGGGGYTF. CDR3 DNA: TGTGCCAGCAGTTTTGTTGGAGGGGGCGGTGGCTACACCTTC.

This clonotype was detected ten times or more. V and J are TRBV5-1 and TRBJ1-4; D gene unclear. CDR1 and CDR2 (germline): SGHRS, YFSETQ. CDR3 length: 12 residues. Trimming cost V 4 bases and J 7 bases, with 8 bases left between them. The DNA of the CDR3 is TGCGCCAGCAGCCCGGAAGGTGAAAAACTGTTTTTT. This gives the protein CASSPEGEKLFF.